The T cell receptor (beta chain) described here comes from a study of Tregs in tolerant kidney transplant recipients. Study-level background: Mixed chimerism was transient after nonmyeloablative marrow transplants from related graft donors.

Findings and caveats of the study: This study did not directly address biological reproducibility.

Turning to this clone: Its antigen is as yet unknown.

Generated by immunoSEQ multiplex PCR, the TCRdb table keeps only in-frame clones and is missing some. The sample carries roughly 66,000 clones, 80% to 95% recorded once. This CDR3 region has 14 residues. Trimming shortened V by 6 bases and J by 0 bases, and 8 bases separated the two germline ends. Looked up from germline, CDR1 is SEHNR and CDR2 is FQNEAQ (reference sequence). Source: CD8+ T cells from blood, taken before the transplant. The source is a human donor who received a combined kidney and bone marrow transplant. V gene TRBV7-9 combines with J gene TRBJ2-2; D may be TRBD2 (5 bases). The CDR3 spells CASSPGSNTGELFF. CDR3 nucleotides: TGTGCCAGCAGTCCGGGGTCGAACACCGGGGAGCTGTTTTTT.